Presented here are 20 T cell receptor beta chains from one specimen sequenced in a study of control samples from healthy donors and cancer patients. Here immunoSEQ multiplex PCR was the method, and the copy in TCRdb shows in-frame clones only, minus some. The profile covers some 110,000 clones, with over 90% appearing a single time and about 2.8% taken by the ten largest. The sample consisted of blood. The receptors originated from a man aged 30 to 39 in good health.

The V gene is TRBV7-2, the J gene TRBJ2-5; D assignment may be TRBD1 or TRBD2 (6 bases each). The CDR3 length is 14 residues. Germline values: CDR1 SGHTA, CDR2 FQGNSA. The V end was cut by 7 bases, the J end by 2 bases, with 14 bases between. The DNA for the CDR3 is TGTGCCAGCACCTCGGGGGCTAATCAAGAGACCCAGTACTTC. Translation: CASTSGANQETQYF.

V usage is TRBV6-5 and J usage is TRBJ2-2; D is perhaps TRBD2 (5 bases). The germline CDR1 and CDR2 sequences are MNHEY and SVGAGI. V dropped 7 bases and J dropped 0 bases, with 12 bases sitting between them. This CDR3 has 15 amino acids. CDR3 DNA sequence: TGTGCCAGCACCCGGGATGAGACGAACACCGGGGAGCTGTTTTTT. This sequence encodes CASTRDETNTGELFF.

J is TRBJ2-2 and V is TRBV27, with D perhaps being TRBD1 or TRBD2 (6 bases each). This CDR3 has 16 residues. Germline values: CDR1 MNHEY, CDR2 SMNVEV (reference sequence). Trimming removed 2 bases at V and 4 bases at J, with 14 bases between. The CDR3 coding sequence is TGTGCCAGCAGTTTAGAGGAGGGGGGCCTCACCGGGGAGCTGTTTTTT. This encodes CASSLEEGGLTGELFF.

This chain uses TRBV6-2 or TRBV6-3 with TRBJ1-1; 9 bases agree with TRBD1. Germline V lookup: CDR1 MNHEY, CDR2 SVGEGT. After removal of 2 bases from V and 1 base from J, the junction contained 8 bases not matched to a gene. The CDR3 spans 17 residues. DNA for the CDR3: TGTGCCAGCAGTTACCTTACAGGGGGCCGAAAGAACACTGAAGCTTTCTTT. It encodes CASSYLTGGRKNTEAFF.

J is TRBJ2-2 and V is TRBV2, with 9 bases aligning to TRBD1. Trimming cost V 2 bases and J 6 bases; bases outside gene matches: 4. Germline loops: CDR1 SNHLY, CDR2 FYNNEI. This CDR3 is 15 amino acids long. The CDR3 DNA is TGTGCCAGCAGTGAACGGACAGGGGCCGCCGGGGAGCTGTTTTTT. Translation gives CASSERTGAAGELFF.

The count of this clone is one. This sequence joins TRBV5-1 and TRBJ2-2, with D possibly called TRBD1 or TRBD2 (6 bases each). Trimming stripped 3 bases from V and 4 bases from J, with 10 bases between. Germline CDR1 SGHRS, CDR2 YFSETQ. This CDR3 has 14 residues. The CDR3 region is CASSSWGATGELFF. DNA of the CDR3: TGCGCCAGCAGCTCTTGGGGGGCCACCGGGGAGCTGTTTTTT.

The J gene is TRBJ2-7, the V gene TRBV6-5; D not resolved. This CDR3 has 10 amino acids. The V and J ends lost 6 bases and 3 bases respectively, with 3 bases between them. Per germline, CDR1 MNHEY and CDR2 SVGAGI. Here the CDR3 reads CASRFYEQYF. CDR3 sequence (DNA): TGTGCCAGCAGGTTCTACGAGCAGTACTTC.

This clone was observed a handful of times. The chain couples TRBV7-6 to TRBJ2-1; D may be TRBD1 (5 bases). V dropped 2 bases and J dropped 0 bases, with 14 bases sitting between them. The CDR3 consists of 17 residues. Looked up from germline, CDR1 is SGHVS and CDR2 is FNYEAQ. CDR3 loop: CASSLLSRASSYNEQFF. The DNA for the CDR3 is TGTGCCAGCAGCTTACTATCCAGGGCGAGCTCCTACAATGAGCAGTTCTTC.

CDR3 loop: CASSQTGAYGYTF. The CDR3 DNA is TGTGCCAGCAGCCAGACCGGGGCTTATGGCTACACCTTC. V gene TRBV11-2 combines with J gene TRBJ1-2, with D possibly TRBD1 on 5 matching bases. Trimming removed 5 bases from V and 5 bases from J, with 12 bases in between. Germline V CDR1 and CDR2: SGHAT, FQNNGV. The CDR3 has 13 residues.

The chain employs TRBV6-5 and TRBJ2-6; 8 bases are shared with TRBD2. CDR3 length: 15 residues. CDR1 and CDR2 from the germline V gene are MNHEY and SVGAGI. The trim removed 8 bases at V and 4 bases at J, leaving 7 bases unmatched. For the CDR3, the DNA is TGTGCCAGCGGCCCGGGGGGGGCGGGGGCCAACGTCCTGACTTTC. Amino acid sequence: CASGPGGAGANVLTF.

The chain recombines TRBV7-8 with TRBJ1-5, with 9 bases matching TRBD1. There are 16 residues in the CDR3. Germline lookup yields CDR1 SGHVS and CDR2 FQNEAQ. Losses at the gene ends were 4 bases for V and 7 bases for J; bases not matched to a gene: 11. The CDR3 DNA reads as TGTGCCAGCAGCTCCTTGGGACAGGGTAGAGGCCAGCCCCAGCATTTT. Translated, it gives CASSSLGQGRGQPQHF.

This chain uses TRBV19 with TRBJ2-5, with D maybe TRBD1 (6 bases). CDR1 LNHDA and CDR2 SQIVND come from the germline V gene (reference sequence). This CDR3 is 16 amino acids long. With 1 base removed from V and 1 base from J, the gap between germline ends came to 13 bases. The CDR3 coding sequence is TGTGCCAGTAGTATAGGGTCGAGGACAGCCCAAGAGACCCAGTACTTC. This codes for CASSIGSRTAQETQYF.

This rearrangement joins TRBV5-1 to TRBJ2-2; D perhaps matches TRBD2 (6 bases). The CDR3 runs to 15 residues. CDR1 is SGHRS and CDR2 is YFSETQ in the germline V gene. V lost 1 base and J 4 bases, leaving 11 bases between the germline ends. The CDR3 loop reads CASSLLGLTTGELFF. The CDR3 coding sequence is TGCGCCAGCAGCTTGCTAGGACTAACCACCGGGGAGCTGTTTTTT.

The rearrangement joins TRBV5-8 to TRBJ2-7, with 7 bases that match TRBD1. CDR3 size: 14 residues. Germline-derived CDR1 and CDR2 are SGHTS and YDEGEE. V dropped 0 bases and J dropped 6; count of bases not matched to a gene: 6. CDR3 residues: CASSLGRGKGEQYV. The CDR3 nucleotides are TGTGCCAGCAGCTTGGGCAGGGGGAAGGGCGAGCAGTACGTC.

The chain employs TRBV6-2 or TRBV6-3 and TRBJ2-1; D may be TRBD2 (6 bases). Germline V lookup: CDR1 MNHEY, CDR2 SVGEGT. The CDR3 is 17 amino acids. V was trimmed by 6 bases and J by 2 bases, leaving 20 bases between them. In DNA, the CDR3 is TGTGCCAGCAGCCCTATGTCGGCGGGATCGACCTACAATGAGCAGTTCTTC. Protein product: CASSPMSAGSTYNEQFF.

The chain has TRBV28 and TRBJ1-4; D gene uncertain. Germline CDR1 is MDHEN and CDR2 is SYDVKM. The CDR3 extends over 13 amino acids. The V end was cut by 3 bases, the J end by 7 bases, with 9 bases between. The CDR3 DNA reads TGTGCCAGCAGTTTGGTGAGAAGTGAAAAACTGTTTTTT. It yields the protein CASSLVRSEKLFF. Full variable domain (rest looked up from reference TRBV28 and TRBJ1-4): DVKVTQSSRYLVKRTGEKVFLECVQDMDHENMFWYRQDPGLGLRLIYFSYDVKMKEKGDIPEGYSVSREKKERFSLILESASTNQTSMYLCASSLVRSEKLFFGSGTQLSVL.

In nucleotides, the CDR3 is TGTGCCAGCAGTGAACTTACGGGACCCATCAATCAGCCCCAGCATTTT. This sequence encodes CASSELTGPINQPQHF. V usage is TRBV6-1 and J usage is TRBJ1-5, with D perhaps TRBD1 (5 bases). The CDR3 totals 16 residues. CDR1 and CDR2 from the germline V gene are MNHNS and SASEGT. The V and J ends lost 2 bases and 3 bases respectively, with 14 bases between them.

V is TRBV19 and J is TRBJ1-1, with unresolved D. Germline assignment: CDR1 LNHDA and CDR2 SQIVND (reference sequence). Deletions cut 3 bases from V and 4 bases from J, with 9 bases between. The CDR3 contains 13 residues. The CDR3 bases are TGTGCCAGTAGTATCGCCCAAGGCACTGAAGCTTTCTTT. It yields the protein CASSIAQGTEAFF.

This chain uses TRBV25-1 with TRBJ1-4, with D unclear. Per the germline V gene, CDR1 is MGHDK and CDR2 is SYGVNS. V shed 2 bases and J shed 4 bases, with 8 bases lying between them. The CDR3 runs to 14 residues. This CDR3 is CASSESTNNEKLFF. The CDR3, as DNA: TGTGCCAGCAGTGAAAGCACTAATAATGAAAAACTGTTTTTT.

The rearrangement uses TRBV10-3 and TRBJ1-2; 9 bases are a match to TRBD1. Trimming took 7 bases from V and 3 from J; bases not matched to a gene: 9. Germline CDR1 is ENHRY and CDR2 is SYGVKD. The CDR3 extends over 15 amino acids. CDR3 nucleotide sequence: TGTGCCATCAAACCTGGGACAGGGAGGGACTATGGCTACACCTTC. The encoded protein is CAIKPGTGRDYGYTF.